Below, 8 T cell receptor beta chains from the same sample are listed, as sequenced in a study of T cell responses to AZD1222 COVID-19 vaccine. Profiling relied on immunoSEQ multiplex PCR, and the TCRdb table lists in-frame clones only, not all of them. Of 100,000 to 130,000 clones detected, around nine tenths appear once; the ten largest clones hold approximately 5.6%. Specimen: peripheral blood, collected 28 days after the second AZD1222 dose. These receptor sequences come from an adult who received the AZD1222 COVID-19 vaccine.

The chain has TRBV11-2 and TRBJ2-2; D uncertain. CDR3 length: 14 amino acids. From germline, CDR1 is SGHAT and CDR2 FQNNGV. Trimming took off 5 bases at V and 3 bases at J, with 10 bases between the two ends. This CDR3 reads CASSPLFDTGELFF. For the CDR3, the DNA is TGTGCCAGCAGCCCCCTTTTTGACACCGGGGAGCTGTTTTTT.

This clone was detected once. The V call is TRBV5-1, the J call TRBJ2-3, with D perhaps TRBD2 (5 bases). CDR1 is SGHRS and CDR2 is YFSETQ in the germline V gene. CDR3 size: 15 residues. V shed 1 base and J shed 2 bases, with 11 bases lying between them. The CDR3 spells CASSLRPGNTDTQYF. The CDR3 nucleotides read TGCGCCAGCAGCTTGCGCCCGGGGAACACAGATACGCAGTATTTT.

The chain combines TRBV3-1 (or the pseudogene TRBV3-2) with TRBJ2-1; 11 bases align to TRBD2. V was clipped by 1 base and J by 3 bases; unmatched bases: 14. Germline CDR1 is LGHDT and CDR2 is YNNKEL (reference sequence). The CDR3 extends over 20 amino acids. CDR3 in amino acids: CASSQGSGLGLADNYNEQFF. In DNA form, the CDR3 reads TGTGCCAGCAGCCAAGGAAGCGGCTTGGGACTAGCGGACAACTACAATGAGCAGTTCTTC.

This clone was seen a few times. The chain couples TRBV27 to TRBJ2-3; a possible D gene is TRBD1 (6 bases). V dropped 10 bases and J dropped 6 bases, with 20 bases sitting between them. The CDR3 covers 14 residues. Per germline, CDR1 MNHEY and CDR2 SMNVEV (reference sequence). CDR3 bases: TGTGCCACTTCGACTACCTCGAGGGGGGATACGCAGTATTTT. Its translation is CATSTTSRGDTQYF.

The V and J genes are TRBV6-5 and TRBJ1-1; 9 bases agree with TRBD1. The trim removed 7 bases at V and 11 bases at J, leaving 8 bases unmatched. CDR3 length: 12 residues. The germline gives CDR1 MNHEY, CDR2 SVGAGI. The CDR3 nucleotides are TGTGCCAGCACCGGGACAGGGTGGAAGGCTTTCTTT. Translating it yields CASTGTGWKAFF.

The CDR3 here is CASSQGGGRGGYTF. The CDR3 bases are TGTGCCAGCAGCCAAGGAGGGGGCAGAGGTGGCTACACCTTC. The chain joins TRBV9 to TRBJ1-2; TRBD1 matches 7 bases. This CDR3 has 14 residues. The germline V gene has CDR1 SGDLS and CDR2 YYNGEE. The ends lost 4 bases at V and 7 bases at J; junction bases unmatched: 10.

The CDR3 DNA reads as TGTGCCAGCAGCTTAGATCAGGGGTCCCCTTCCCAGCATTTT. Encoded protein: CASSLDQGSPSQHF. The J gene is TRBJ1-5, the V gene TRBV7-2; tentative D call: TRBD1 (6 bases). Germline CDR1 reads SGHTA; CDR2 reads FQGNSA. The CDR3 extends over 14 amino acids. The germline V and J ends were trimmed by 1 base and 11 bases, with 15 bases remaining between them.

This clone showed up just once. The CDR3 here is CASSEVPPKGNSPLHF. The CDR3 DNA is TGTGCCAGCAGTGAAGTTCCTCCGAAAGGGAATTCACCCCTCCACTTT. The genes are TRBV6-1 and TRBJ1-6; D not resolved. Trimming stripped 1 base from V and 7 bases from J, with 14 bases between. Looked up from germline, CDR1 is MNHNS and CDR2 is SASEGT. The CDR3 consists of 16 residues.